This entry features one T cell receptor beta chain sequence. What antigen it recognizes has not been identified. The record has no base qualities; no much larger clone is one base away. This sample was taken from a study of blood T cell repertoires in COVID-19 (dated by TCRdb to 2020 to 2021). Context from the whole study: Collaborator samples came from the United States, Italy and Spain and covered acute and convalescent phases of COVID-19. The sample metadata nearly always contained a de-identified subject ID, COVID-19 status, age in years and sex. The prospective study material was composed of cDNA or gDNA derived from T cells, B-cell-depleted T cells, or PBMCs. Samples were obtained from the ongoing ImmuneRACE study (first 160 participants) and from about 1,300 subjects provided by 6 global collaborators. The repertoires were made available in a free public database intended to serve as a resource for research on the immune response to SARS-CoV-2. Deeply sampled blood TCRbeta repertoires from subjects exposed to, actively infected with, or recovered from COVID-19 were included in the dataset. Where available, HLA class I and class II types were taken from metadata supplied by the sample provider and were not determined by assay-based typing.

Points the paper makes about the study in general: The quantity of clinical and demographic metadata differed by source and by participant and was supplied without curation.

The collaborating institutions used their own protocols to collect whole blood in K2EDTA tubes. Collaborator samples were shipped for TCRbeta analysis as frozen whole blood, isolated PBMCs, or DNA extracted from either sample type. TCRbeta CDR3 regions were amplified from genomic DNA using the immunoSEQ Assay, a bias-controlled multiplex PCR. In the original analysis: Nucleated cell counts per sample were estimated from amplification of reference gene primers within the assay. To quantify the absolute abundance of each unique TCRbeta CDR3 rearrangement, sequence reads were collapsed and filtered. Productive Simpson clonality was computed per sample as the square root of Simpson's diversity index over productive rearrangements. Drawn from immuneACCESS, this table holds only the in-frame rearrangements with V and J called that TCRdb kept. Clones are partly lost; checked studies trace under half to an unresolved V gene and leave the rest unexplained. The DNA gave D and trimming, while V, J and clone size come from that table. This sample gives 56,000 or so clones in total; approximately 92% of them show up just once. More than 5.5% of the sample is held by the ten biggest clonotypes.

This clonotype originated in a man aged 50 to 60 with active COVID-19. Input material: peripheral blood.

The nucleotides are TGTGCCAGCAGCAGTTCCGGGACAGACTACAATGAGCAGTTCTTC. This is translated as CASSSSGTDYNEQFF. Recombination linked TRBV7-2 to TRBJ2-1, and 7 junctional nucleotides match TRBD1. Relative to germline, V is missing 5 bases and J is missing 3 bases, with 7 bases of the junction outside any gene match. CDR3 length: 15 amino acids, cysteine to phenylalanine. Only CDR3 DNA is held: 45 bases, read in frame from base 1. From the germline V gene, CDR1 is SGHTA and CDR2 is FQGNSA.